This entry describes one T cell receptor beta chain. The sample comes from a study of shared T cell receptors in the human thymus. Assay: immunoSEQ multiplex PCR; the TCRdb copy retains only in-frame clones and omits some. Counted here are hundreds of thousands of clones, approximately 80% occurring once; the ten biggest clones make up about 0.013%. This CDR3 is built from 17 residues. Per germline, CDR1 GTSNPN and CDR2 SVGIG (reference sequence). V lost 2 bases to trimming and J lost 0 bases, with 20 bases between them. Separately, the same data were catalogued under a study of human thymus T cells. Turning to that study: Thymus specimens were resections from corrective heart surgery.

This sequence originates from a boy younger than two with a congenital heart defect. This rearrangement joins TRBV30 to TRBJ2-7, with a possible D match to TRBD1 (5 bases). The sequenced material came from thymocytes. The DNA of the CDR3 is TGTGCCTGGAGTCAAGGCTTGGAGCGACAGAGCTCCTACGAGCAGTACTTC. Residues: CAWSQGLERQSSYEQYF.